These 6 T cell receptor beta chains came from one sample sequenced in a study of identical twins. MiXCR was run by TCRdb on the 5' RACE reads, yielding one entry per CDR3 protein. The sample contains some 1,600,000 distinct CDR3 sequences, 32% of which appear only once. Source material: cord blood. The receptors shown here come from a newborn girl in good health.

This clonotype came up a few times. The V and J genes are TRBV24-1 and TRBJ2-1, with TRBD2 matching 10 bases. The CDR3 runs 16 residues. V shed 3 bases and J 5 bases; nucleotides not matched to a gene: 6. In germline, CDR1 is KGHDR, CDR2 SFDVKD. The CDR3 region has the DNA TGTGCCACCAGTGATCCTAGCGGGAGTTGGCACAATGAGCAGTTCTTC. Translating it yields CATSDPSGSWHNEQFF.

This sequence joins TRBV7-9 and TRBJ2-1, with a possible D match to TRBD1 (5 bases). The CDR3 covers 13 residues. Germline values: CDR1 SEHNR, CDR2 FQNEAQ (reference sequence). V was clipped by 10 bases and J by 3 bases, with 13 bases between them. The CDR3 loop is CATAAGYYNEQFF. Here the CDR3 DNA reads TGTGCCACCGCGGCAGGGTACTACAATGAGCAGTTCTTC.

There are a few counts of this clonotype. The chain recombines TRBV6-2 or TRBV6-3 with TRBJ2-2; possibly TRBD1 or TRBD2 for D (5 bases each). Per the germline V gene, CDR1 is MNHEY and CDR2 is SVGEGT. The CDR3 runs to 14 residues. V was pared by 2 bases and J by 9 bases, with 13 bases between. In DNA form, the CDR3 reads TGTGCCAGCAGTTACGGGGCTAGCATCCGGGAGCTGTTTTTT. Encoded protein: CASSYGASIRELFF.

The rearrangement links TRBV27 to TRBJ2-2; D unresolved. The V gene's germline CDR1 is MNHEY and CDR2 SMNVEV (reference sequence). The CDR3 covers 17 residues. Trimming took off 2 bases at V and 1 base at J, with 14 bases between the two ends. CDR3 in amino acids: CASSLPRGGLNTGELFF. CDR3 DNA: TGTGCCAGCAGTTTACCCCGTGGCGGCTTGAACACCGGGGAGCTGTTTTTT.

The V gene is TRBV27, the J gene TRBJ2-3, with 13 positions matching TRBD2. V lost 6 bases, J lost 4 bases, and 7 bases stayed unmatched. This CDR3 has 16 amino acids. CDR1 and CDR2 (germline): MNHEY, SMNVEV (reference sequence). The CDR3, as DNA: TGTGCCAGCAGGGTACTAGCGGGAGGGCCATCAGATACGCAGTATTTT. It translates to CASRVLAGGPSDTQYF.

The V and J genes are TRBV20-1 and TRBJ2-1, with D perhaps matching TRBD1 (5 bases). The germline gives CDR1 DFQATT, CDR2 SNEGSKA (reference sequence). The V end lost 1 base, the J end lost 9 bases, and 13 bases lay between the germline ends. There are 13 residues in the CDR3. DNA of the CDR3: TGCAGTGCTAGAGTTCACCGAAGGGGTGAGCAGTTCTTC. Translated: CSARVHRRGEQFF.